This T cell receptor (beta chain) is from a study of T-cell reconstitution after alpha-beta-depleted transplantation in children. Trimming stripped 5 bases from V and 3 bases from J, with 17 bases between. CDR1 and CDR2 from the germline V gene are SGHTA and FQGNSA. The CDR3 has 15 amino acids. Library preparation (for TCRbeta) was performed with unique molecular identifiers. TCRdb used MiXCR to reprocess the PCR reads, holding one entry per CDR3 protein. Among over 400,000 distinct CDR3 sequences listed, approximately 12% were seen once. This chain joins TRBV7-2 and TRBJ2-7; possible D gene TRBD1, 5 bases. This TCR came from a human donor who donated a stem cell graft to a child with combined immunodeficiency. Sequencing used PBMCs from the stem cell graft donor, obtained from the stem cell graft. The CDR3 DNA follows: TGTGCCAGCAGCACAGGCGCAGGGATTCTCTACGAGCAGTACTTC. Protein: CASSTGAGILYEQYF.